This T cell receptor beta chain appears in the sequencing data of a study of T cell responses to AZD1222 COVID-19 vaccine. Looking at the study overall: Second doses at about 4 or about 12 weeks were pooled.

Data came from immunoSEQ multiplex PCR; TCRdb stores just in-frame clones and leaves some out. Of about 160,000 clones detected, 80% to 90% appear once; the ten largest clones hold about 5%. Germline-derived CDR1 and CDR2 are PRHDT and FYEKMQ (reference sequence). CDR3 length: 13 amino acids. Trimming removed 1 base at V and 7 bases at J, with 8 bases between. Study outcomes and limitations: Increased Spike-specific TCR breadth and depth were observed after two AZD1222 doses. Seropositivity was recorded at baseline in only a handful of AZD1222 recipients. Clonal diversity was possibly underestimated, and the donors were mostly white British, with more females.

As concerns this clone: Its antigen is not identified. Other DNA sequences in this sample translate to the same CDR3.

The chain carries TRBV13 and TRBJ1-5; TRBD1 is a possible D gene (6 bases). The source was peripheral blood, collected on day 0 of AZD1222 vaccination. This clonotype was sampled from an adult in good health. The CDR3 nucleotides are TGTGCCAGCAGCTTAGACAGGGACCAGCCCCAGCATTTT. This encodes CASSLDRDQPQHF.